This T cell receptor beta chain was obtained from a study of persistence of HIV-infected CD4 T cells. Germline CDR1 is MGHDK and CDR2 is SYGVNS. The V end was cut by 2 bases, the J end by 9 bases, with 11 bases between. This CDR3 is 12 amino acids long. The immunoSEQ assay was version 4, run in survey mode. Profiled with immunoSEQ multiplex PCR; TCRdb holds only in-frame clones, not every one. The sample consists of more than 30,000 clones, roughly 80% of them appearing once. Cells were stimulated with CMV-infected fibroblast lysates at roughly 10 ug/mL. CD40L/CD69 double-negative CD45RO-high memory CD4+ T cells were collected. With regard to this clone: Its antigen is unidentified.

The source of this sequence is an adult man with HIV who was CMV-seropositive. The chain combines TRBV25-1 with TRBJ2-7; D might be TRBD2 (6 bases). The source material was CD4+ T cells sorted from PBMCs after approximately 19-hour stimulation, sampled from a patient who received antiretroviral therapy. CDR3 region: CASSEIRGGQYF. The CDR3 nucleotides are TGTGCCAGCAGTGAAATAAGGGGAGGGCAGTACTTC.